Reported below is one T cell receptor beta chain. PCR amplification relied on 60 Vbeta primers (plus 13 Jbeta primers). The repertoire was sequenced with immunoSEQ multiplex PCR; TCRdb's copy has only in-frame clones and lacks some. The table lists some 200,000 clones, 65% to 85% of them singletons. The sample originates from a study of cytomegalovirus exposure and HLA in healthy donors. The germline CDR1 and CDR2 sequences are SGDLS and YYNGEE. The CDR3 is 15 amino acids. V lost 3 bases to trimming and J lost 1 base; unmatched junction nucleotides: 4. The sequenced sample consisted of PBMCs. This sequence originates from a boy aged 2 to 10 in good health and CMV-seronegative. V is TRBV9 and J is TRBJ2-5; TRBD2 matches 9 bases. The CDR3 loop reads CASSESGGSQETQYF. The CDR3, as DNA: TGTGCCAGCAGCGAGAGCGGGGGGAGCCAAGAGACCCAGTACTTC.